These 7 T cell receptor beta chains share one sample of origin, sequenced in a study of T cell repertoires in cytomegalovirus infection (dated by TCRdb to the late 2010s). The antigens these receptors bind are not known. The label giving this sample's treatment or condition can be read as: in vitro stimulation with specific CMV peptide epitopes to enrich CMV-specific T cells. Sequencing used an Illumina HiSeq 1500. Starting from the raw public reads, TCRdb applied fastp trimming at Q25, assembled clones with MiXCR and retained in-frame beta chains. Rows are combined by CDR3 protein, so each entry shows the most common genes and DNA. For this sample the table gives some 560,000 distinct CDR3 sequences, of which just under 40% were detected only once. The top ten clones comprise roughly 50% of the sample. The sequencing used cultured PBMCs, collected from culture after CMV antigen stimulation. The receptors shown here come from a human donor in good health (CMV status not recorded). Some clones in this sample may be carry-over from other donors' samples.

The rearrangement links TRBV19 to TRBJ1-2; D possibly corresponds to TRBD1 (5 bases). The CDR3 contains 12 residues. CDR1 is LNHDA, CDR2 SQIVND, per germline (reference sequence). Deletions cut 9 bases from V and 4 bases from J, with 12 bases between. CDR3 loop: CASRQYPYGYTF. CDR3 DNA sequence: TGTGCCAGCCGACAGTACCCCTATGGCTACACCTTC.

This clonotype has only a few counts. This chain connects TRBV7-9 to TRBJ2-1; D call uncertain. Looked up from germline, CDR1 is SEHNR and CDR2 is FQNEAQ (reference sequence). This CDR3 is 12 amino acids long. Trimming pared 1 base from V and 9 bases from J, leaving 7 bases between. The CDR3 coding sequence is TGTGCCAGCAGCTTAGAGGGCTCTGAGCAGTTCTTC. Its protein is CASSLEGSEQFF.

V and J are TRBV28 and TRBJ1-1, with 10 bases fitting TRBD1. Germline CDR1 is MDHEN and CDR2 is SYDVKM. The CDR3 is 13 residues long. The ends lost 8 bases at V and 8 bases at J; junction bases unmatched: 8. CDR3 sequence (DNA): TGTGCCAGCCTCTGGGACAGGGGTTCAGAAGCTTTCTTT. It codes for CASLWDRGSEAFF.

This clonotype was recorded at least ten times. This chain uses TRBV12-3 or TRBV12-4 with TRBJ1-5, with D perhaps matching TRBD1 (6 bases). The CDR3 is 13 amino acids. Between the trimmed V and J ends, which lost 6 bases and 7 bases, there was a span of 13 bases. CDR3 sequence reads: CASSEGVGQPQHF. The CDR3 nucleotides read TGTGCCAGCAGCGAGGGGGTAGGCCAGCCCCAGCATTTT.

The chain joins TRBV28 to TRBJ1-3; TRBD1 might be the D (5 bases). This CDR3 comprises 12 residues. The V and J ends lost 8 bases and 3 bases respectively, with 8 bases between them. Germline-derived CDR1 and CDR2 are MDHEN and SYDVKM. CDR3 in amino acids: CASGGNGNTIYF. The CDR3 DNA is TGTGCCAGCGGGGGAAATGGAAACACCATATATTTT.

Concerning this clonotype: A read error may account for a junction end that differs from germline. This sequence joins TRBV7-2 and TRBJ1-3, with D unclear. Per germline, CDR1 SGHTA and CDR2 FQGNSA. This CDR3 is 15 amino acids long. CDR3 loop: CASSSTPLSGNTIDF. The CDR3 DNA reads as TGTGCCAGCAGCTCGACCCCTCTCTCTGGAAACACCATAGATTTT.

The CDR3 sequence is CASSHPDGGYTF. The CDR3 DNA follows: TGTGCCAGCAGTCATCCAGATGGTGGCTACACCTTC. The gene calls are TRBV11-2 and TRBJ1-2; D unresolved. This CDR3 contains 12 residues. The ends were cut back, 6 bases at V and 7 bases at J, with 12 bases in the middle. CDR1 SGHAT and CDR2 FQNNGV come from the germline V gene.